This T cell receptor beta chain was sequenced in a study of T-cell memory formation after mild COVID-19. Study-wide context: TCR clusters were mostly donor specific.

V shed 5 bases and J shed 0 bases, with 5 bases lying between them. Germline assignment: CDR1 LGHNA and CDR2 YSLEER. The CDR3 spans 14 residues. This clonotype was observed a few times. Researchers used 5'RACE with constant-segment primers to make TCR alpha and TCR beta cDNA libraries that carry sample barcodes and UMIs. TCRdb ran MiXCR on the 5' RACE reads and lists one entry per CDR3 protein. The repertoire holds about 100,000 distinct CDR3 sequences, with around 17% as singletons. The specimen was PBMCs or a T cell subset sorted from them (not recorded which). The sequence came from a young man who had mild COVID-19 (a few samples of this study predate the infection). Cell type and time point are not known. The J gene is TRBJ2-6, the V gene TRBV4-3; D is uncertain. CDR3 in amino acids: CASSGLSGANVLTF. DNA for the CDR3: TGCGCCAGCAGCGGGCTCTCTGGGGCCAACGTCCTGACTTTC.